This T cell receptor beta chain is drawn from a study of cytomegalovirus exposure and HLA in healthy donors (dated by TCRdb to the late 2010s). For the wider study: An earlier analysis of approximately 600 of the donors reported approximately 270 Gb of sequence data and 117 million unique TCR beta sequences from some 180 million T cells. Of the roughly 400 genotyped donors, roughly 76% were placed in the genetic ancestry cluster associated with self-reported Caucasian donors. Using immunosequencing, the study profiled T cell repertoires from around 670 subjects and related those repertoires to cytomegalovirus serostatus. A later analysis re-examined previously published TCR beta repertoires from just over 650 donors and added high-resolution HLA genotyping to investigate patterns of TCR occurrence. The number of typed donors differed by locus: about 629-630 for A, B, C, DRB1 and DQB1; some 540 for DQA1; around 580 for DPA1; and 400 to 480 for DPB1. Besides the first cohort of about 730 subjects, a separate validation cohort made up of 95 to 150 different subjects was used. An early release that covered several hundred HLA-typed donors contained around 300 gigabases of sequencing data and around 80 million unique TCR sequences. High-throughput TCR immunosequencing, statistical association of individual TCRs with disease status, and machine learning were combined to predict cytomegalovirus infection status. A later genetic analysis took genome-wide SNP genotypes for about 65% of the 666 donors and used that subset as a discovery cohort. Class I and class II HLA loci were covered by the typing at four-digit resolution. In the later analysis, no new phenotypic data were used to find candidate immune exposures; instead, reliance was placed on TCR beta sequences and their occurrence across donors. An earlier analysis of several hundred of the donors used high-throughput TCR beta sequencing to judge whether each TCR beta V gene segment behaved as functional or pseudogenic. The study aimed to test whether cataloging public T cell receptors could reveal signatures of past pathogen exposure. Donor age, sex, ethnicity and CMV serostatus were compiled alongside the repertoire data. About five DR-DQ haplotypes were treated as single units for association and clustering because of strong linkage in the cohort. All discovery cohort repertoires had been generated using a single sequencing platform. On average, 235,054 unique TCR beta nucleotide sequences were sequenced per donor among 300 to 500 genotyped donors of the cohort, with 15% to 20% of those sequences being non-productive. What the study reported, not specific to this receptor: In an earlier analysis of around 500 of the donors, most TCR beta V segments appeared in productive rearrangements about 90% or about 30% of the time, broadly matching IMGT annotations. A later analysis found that TCR association rates varied across HLA loci, with DRB1 alleles showing the most associated TCRs and HLA-C alleles the fewest. Because counts were too low, approximately 18 rarely observed V segments, including chromosome 9 orphons, were excluded from the earlier analysis of several hundred of the donors. Cytomegalovirus status was reported to be diagnosed by the classifier with high specificity and sensitivity in both the original and validation cohorts. A further reported finding was that TCR beta sequences accurately predicted the HLA-A and HLA-B alleles for most subjects in the first cohort. The study listed 150 to 200 TCR beta chains as associated with cytomegalovirus. A few of the identified cytomegalovirus-associated TCR beta chains were confirmed in vitro to be specific for cytomegalovirus antigens. V-gene and J-gene trimming of TCR beta chains was associated with a missense DCLRE1C variant in a later genetic analysis, and the association was replicated in an independent cohort. A later analysis associated roughly 17,000 TCR beta sequences with specific HLA alleles at a false discovery rate of 0.05. Strong co-occurrence of HLA alleles, especially DR and DQ, made assigning TCR associations to individual alleles difficult. Immune exposure information for the cohort was limited to CMV serostatus. Several of the top co-occurrence clusters appeared to be linked to parvovirus B19, influenza, CMV and Epstein-Barr virus, according to a later analysis. Compared with the approximately 710-donor mean, donors in an Asian-associated ancestry cluster had fewer N-insertions in productive TCRs, according to a later genetic analysis. According to a later analysis, most CMV-associated TCR beta chains appeared to be HLA-restricted, and the HLA associations seemed to be driven largely by CMV exposure. HLA typing was unavailable for some donors at each locus, so association tests used only the typed subset. Linkage disequilibrium might explain the correlated functional status among segregating V segments, but an unknown experimental factor could not be ruled out. A later analysis found that HLA-associated TCR beta chains were more clonally expanded and had lower generation probabilities than equally common non-associated chains. This cohort had only TCR beta chains sequenced, and the lack of alpha or paired-chain data limited which features could be detected. A group of highly shared sequence variants was considered likely to be a technical artifact of the sequencing pipeline. While some public TCRs were present in many individuals, most TCR sequences turned up only very rarely across donors. The authors suggested that the approach could potentially be generalized to other disease states and immunological phenotypes. Roughly uniform sequencing depth across donors was assumed in presence/absence analyses, although this assumption may not hold.

The cohort comprised hundreds of healthy bone marrow donors. Cohort members were all nominally healthy when sampled, although unrecorded immune exposures were likely present. The donor tested CMV seropositive, placing the donor among the 310 or so seropositive members of the cohort. A peripheral blood sample was collected from each donor, and TCR beta sequencing was performed on peripheral blood mononuclear cells. Genomic DNA was extracted from the blood cell samples with the Qiagen DNeasy Blood Extraction Kit. Library preparation was by the immunoSEQ multiplex PCR assay. For the multiplex PCR, a mixture combining 60 forward primers for TCR Vbeta segments and 13 reverse primers for TCR Jbeta segments was used. A multiplex PCR assay on genomic DNA amplified the CDR3 region of rearranged TCR beta genes. On the Illumina HiSeq System, the amplified TCR beta libraries were sequenced as 87-base-pair reads. As for the original processing: A later analysis tallied some 79 million unique TCR beta chains across the roughly 610 repertoires, and 10 million to 11 million of those chains were shared by two or more donors. Raw reads were error-corrected and collapsed into unique sequences by a nearest-neighbor algorithm in which closely related sequences were merged to remove PCR and sequencing errors. V, D and J gene segments were assigned by aligning CDR3 sequences to IMGT reference sequences. For a sequence to be retained, a match of at least six nucleotides was required to both a V gene segment and a J gene segment. Rearrangements were called productive when the CDR3 lacked stop codons and stayed in frame with V and J; all others were non-productive. CDR3 was defined by IMGT convention, running from the second conserved V-encoded cysteine to the conserved J-encoded phenylalanine. In an earlier analysis of more than 550 of the donors, sequences lacking an unambiguous match to a single V gene segment were excluded. An earlier analysis of 587 of the donors classified V segments as functional when productive rearrangements were above 56.7% and as segregating when the standard deviation between donors was above 5%. To diagnose cytomegalovirus status from the catalog of TCR beta chain sequences, a statistical classification framework was built. A later analysis assigned V and J genes by comparing TCR nucleotide sequences with IMGT/GENE-DB human TR gene sequences. The TCRdist pipeline was used in a later analysis to assign CDR3 sequences and most-parsimonious VDJ recombination scenarios. In a later analysis, each TCR beta chain was defined by its CDR3 amino acid sequence together with its V-gene family, and reads without a unique V-gene family were excluded. As a way to deal with suspected cross-contamination and a sequencing artifact, a later analysis dropped under 600 nucleotide sequences that were highly shared and had low generation probability. In a later analysis, a clonal expansion index was calculated for each public chain from normalized within-repertoire ranks of inferred template counts. Generation probabilities in a later analysis came from a VDJ recombination model fitted to out-of-frame rearrangements, and those results were checked against IGoR. In a later analysis, TCR-TCR, TCR-HLA and TCR-CMV co-occurrence was scored with hypergeometric tests, and a repertoire-size bias correction was applied to TCR pairs. A later analysis estimated false discovery rates by permuting HLA or CMV assignments 20 times. In a later analysis, co-occurring TCRs were grouped with DBSCAN, and TCRdist sequence similarity was added when clustering was performed within HLA-allele-positive subsets. Co-occurrence clustering excluded repertoires with fewer than 30,000 or more than 120,000 public chains, plus five with anomalous nucleotide sharing. TCRdb re-hosts the immuneACCESS table, in-frame sequences only. Its copies lack some clones; in the studies checked, an unresolved V gene accounts for under half of them, and the cause for the rest is not known. The V and J calls and clone size were taken over from that table, and D and trimming were inferred from the DNA. The sample's records list almost 40,000 clones. The leading ten clones occupy more than 3% of the sample.

As to this clone: Its antigen is unknown.

Sequencing was performed on PBMCs. The TCR originated in a woman younger than 45 in good health and CMV-seropositive.

The bases read TGTGCCAGCAGTACTACAGGTGGTCAGCCCCAGCATTTT. Protein translation: CASSTTGGQPQHF. Recombination linked TRBV6-5 to TRBJ1-5, and the D gene may be TRBD1, 5 bases matching. From its cysteine to its phenylalanine, the CDR3 spans 13 amino acids. The CDR3 DNA has 39 bases and is translated from base 1. CDR1 and CDR2, per the germline V gene, are MNHEY and SVGAGI. At the junction V is shortened by 5 bases and J by 6 bases, with 11 bases in between.